Below are 31 T cell receptor beta chains sequenced from a single sample in a study of CD8+ T cells in alopecia areata. As the sequencing template, cDNA was produced by extracting RNA and reverse transcribing it. The table came from immunoSEQ multiplex PCR; TCRdb's copy has only in-frame clones and leaves some out. The sample holds roughly 110,000 clones, roughly 84% seen once. Treatment given: oral pan-JAK inhibitor, 5-10 mg twice daily. The sequencing used CD8+ T cells sorted from blood, collected at week 24, from a patient treated with tofacitinib. These receptors came from a human donor with alopecia areata.

The chain combines TRBV9 with TRBJ2-1, with D hard to call. Trimming left V 3 bases short and J 4 bases short, with 5 bases between. CDR1 and CDR2 (germline): SGDLS, YYNGEE. The CDR3 is made up of 12 amino acids. In DNA form, the CDR3 reads TGTGCCAGCAGCGACCAATACAATGAGCAGTTCTTC. It is translated as CASSDQYNEQFF.

The chain is built from TRBV4-3 and TRBJ2-5; possibly TRBD1 for D (5 bases). The germline V gene encodes CDR1 LGHNA and CDR2 YSLEER. This CDR3 comprises 16 residues. The V end lost 0 bases, the J end lost 5 bases, and 16 bases lay between the germline ends. CDR3 bases: TGCGCCAGCAGCCAAGATAGACGGCAGGGATTGGAGACCCAGTACTTC. Translation gives CASSQDRRQGLETQYF.

The chain links TRBV11-2 to TRBJ2-1, with 7 nucleotides matching TRBD2. The CDR3 runs 17 residues. Unmatched junction bases numbered 13, after V lost 5 bases and J lost 3 bases. Germline-derived CDR1 and CDR2 are SGHAT and FQNNGV. CDR3 bases: TGTGCCAGCAGCCAACCCGAGGGCGGGGGACGCTACAATGAGCAGTTCTTC. Its protein product is CASSQPEGGGRYNEQFF.

The chain is built from TRBV11-3 and TRBJ2-4, with TRBD2 matching over 9 bases. The CDR3 totals 16 residues. CDR1 and CDR2 (germline): SGHNT, YENEEA. The V and J ends lost 4 bases and 11 bases, in that order; junction bases with no gene match: 15. CDR3 region: CASSSIPGLALDVQYF. For the CDR3, the DNA is TGTGCCAGCAGCTCGATCCCGGGACTAGCTCTTGACGTTCAGTACTTC.

V usage is TRBV2 and J usage is TRBJ1-5; D is possibly TRBD1 (5 bases). The CDR3 is 15 amino acids. With 1 base removed from V and 7 bases from J, the gap between germline ends came to 14 bases. Germline lookup yields CDR1 SNHLY and CDR2 FYNNEI. In DNA form, the CDR3 reads TGTGCCAGCAGTGAAGGGGGGGTGATGAAGCAGCCCCAGCATTTT. Protein sequence: CASSEGGVMKQPQHF.

The chain is built from TRBV7-9 and TRBJ1-2; TRBD1 might be the D (5 bases). V lost 5 bases and J 4 bases, leaving 8 bases between the germline ends. The germline V gene encodes CDR1 SEHNR and CDR2 FQNEAQ (reference sequence). CDR3 length: 12 amino acids. DNA for the CDR3: TGTGCCAGCAGCCCTGACAGCTATGGCTACACCTTC. Translated: CASSPDSYGYTF.

This rearrangement joins TRBV10-2 to TRBJ1-1; 7 bases agree with TRBD1. J was trimmed by 3 bases and V by 3 bases; bases with no gene match: 4. In germline, CDR1 is WSHSY, CDR2 SAAADI. The CDR3 loop spans 14 amino acids. For the CDR3, the DNA is TGCGCCAGCAGTGAAGACAGGGCCTACACTGAAGCTTTCTTT. This codes for CASSEDRAYTEAFF.

The chain uses TRBV7-9 and TRBJ2-5; 9 nucleotides agree with TRBD1. The CDR3 loop spans 15 amino acids. The germline V gene has CDR1 SEHNR and CDR2 FQNEAQ (reference sequence). V was clipped by 5 bases and J by 5 bases; unmatched bases: 9. The CDR3 DNA reads TGTGCCAGCAGCCCCCGGGACAGGGATTTTGAGACCCAGTACTTC. Protein: CASSPRDRDFETQYF. Together with reference TRBV7-9 and TRBJ2-5, the CDR3 gives the full variable domain: DTGVSQNPRHKITKRGQNVTFRCDPISEHNRLYWYRQTLGQGPEFLTYFQNEAQLEKSRLLSDRFSAERPKGSFSTLEIQRTEQGDSAMYLCASSPRDRDFETQYFGPGTRLLVL.

This clone came up a few times. The V and J genes are TRBV29-1 and TRBJ2-2, with 9 bases identical to TRBD1. The junction had 5 bases not matched to a gene; V was cut back by 5 bases and J by 1 base. The CDR3 totals 15 residues. Germline V gene data show CDR1 as SQVTM and CDR2 as ANQGSEA. This chain's CDR3 is CSVTSDRGNTGELFF. CDR3 sequence (DNA): TGCAGCGTTACCTCGGACAGGGGGAACACCGGGGAGCTGTTTTTT.

The rearrangement uses TRBV9 and TRBJ2-1; D is unresolved. The V gene's germline CDR1 is SGDLS and CDR2 YYNGEE. This CDR3 is 12 amino acids long. Trimming took off 5 bases at V and 9 bases at J, with 12 bases between the two ends. The CDR3 reads CASSDGRAEQFF. As DNA, the CDR3 is TGTGCCAGCAGTGATGGACGGGCTGAGCAGTTCTTC.

The chain carries TRBV4-2 and TRBJ2-7; perhaps TRBD1 as D (5 bases). The ends were cut back, 0 bases at V and 3 bases at J, with 15 bases in the middle. The CDR3 extends over 16 amino acids. The V gene's germline CDR1 is LGHNA and CDR2 YNFKEQ. CDR3 sequence: CASSQEGQGSIYEQYF. The CDR3 nucleotides are TGTGCCAGCAGCCAAGAGGGCCAGGGCAGCATCTACGAGCAGTACTTC.

The chain couples TRBV5-4 to TRBJ2-5; D not certain. The CDR3 totals 14 residues. Trimming shortened V by 0 bases and J by 4 bases, and 10 bases separated the two germline ends. Germline values: CDR1 SGHNT, CDR2 YYREEE (reference sequence). In DNA, the CDR3 is TGTGCCAGCAGCTTGGAGGGATACGGAGAGACCCAGTACTTC. It translates to CASSLEGYGETQYF.

The chain joins TRBV6-1 to TRBJ2-7; possibly TRBD2 for D (5 bases). This CDR3 has 14 amino acids. Germline CDR1 is MNHNS and CDR2 is SASEGT. Trimming stripped 2 bases from V and 4 bases from J, with 12 bases between. The CDR3 nucleotides read TGTGCCAGCAGTGAATCGGGGTTTGGGTACGAGCAGTACTTC. Encoded protein: CASSESGFGYEQYF.

This clone was detected a few times. The chain has TRBV5-1 and TRBJ2-5, with 7 bases fitting TRBD1. The CDR3 is made up of 15 amino acids. CDR1 SGHRS and CDR2 YFSETQ come from the germline V gene. The ends lost 2 bases at V and 5 bases at J; junction bases unmatched: 9. CDR3 nucleotide sequence: TGCGCCAGCAGCTTAAGACAGGGAAAGGAGGAGACCCAGTACTTC. Translation gives CASSLRQGKEETQYF.

V is TRBV19 and J is TRBJ2-1, with D possibly matching TRBD2 (5 bases). CDR1 is LNHDA, CDR2 SQIVND, per germline (reference sequence). The V end was cut by 8 bases, the J end by 9 bases, with 35 bases between. The CDR3 has 19 amino acids. The CDR3 DNA follows: TGTGCCAGTTTCGGGCCCTTCAGCTCGGGCAGGCCGGGGAGCCGTGAGCAGTTCTTC. Encoded protein: CASFGPFSSGRPGSREQFF. The full variable domain, rest sourced from reference TRBV19 and TRBJ2-1, is DGGITQSPKYLFRKEGQNVTLSCEQNLNHDAMYWYRQDPGQGLRLIYYSQIVNDFQKGDIAEGYSVSREKKESFPLTVTSAQKNPTAFYLCASFGPFSSGRPGSREQFFGPGTRLTVL.

This sequence joins TRBV25-1 and TRBJ1-6; D is uncertain. The germline gives CDR1 MGHDK, CDR2 SYGVNS. Trimming cost V 4 bases and J 7 bases, with 11 bases left between them. The length of the CDR3 is 14 residues. The CDR3 sequence is CASSGYQSNSPLHF. Written as DNA, the CDR3 is TGTGCCAGCAGTGGATATCAGTCGAATTCACCCCTCCACTTT.

This chain uses TRBV5-3 with TRBJ2-2, with D tentatively TRBD1 or TRBD2 (5 bases each). TRBV5-3 is placed among ORFs of uncertain function. Trimming removed 2 bases at V and 1 base at J, with 15 bases between. This CDR3 is 17 amino acids long. The CDR3 nucleotides read TGTGCCAGAAGCTTATCCGGGACGGAGTGGAACACCGGGGAGCTGTTTTTT. Translation: CARSLSGTEWNTGELFF.

The CDR3: CSVEDRRASGGFYNEQFF. CDR3 DNA: TGCAGCGTTGAAGATCGTAGGGCTAGCGGGGGGTTCTACAATGAGCAGTTCTTC. The chain employs TRBV29-1 and TRBJ2-1; 11 bases line up with TRBD2. The CDR3 covers 18 residues. The germline CDR1 and CDR2 sequences are SQVTM and ANQGSEA. V shed 0 bases and J 3 bases; nucleotides not matched to a gene: 10.

The rearrangement joins TRBV5-6 to TRBJ1-1; D is unresolved. The length of the CDR3 is 13 residues. The germline V gene has CDR1 SGHDT and CDR2 YYEEEE. Trimming took 3 bases from V and 4 from J, leaving 10 bases between them. In DNA, the CDR3 is TGTGCCAGCAGCTGGACGGCACTCACTGAAGCTTTCTTT. Its translation is CASSWTALTEAFF.

Here the CDR3 reads CASSQVGQVDQPQHF. As DNA, the CDR3 is TGCGCCAGCAGCCAAGTAGGACAGGTGGATCAGCCCCAGCATTTT. The rearrangement joins TRBV4-1 to TRBJ1-5; 7 bases are a match to TRBD1. The CDR3 consists of 15 residues. V was clipped by 1 base and J by 5 bases; unmatched bases: 5. CDR1 and CDR2 (germline): MGHRA, YSYEKL.

This clone showed up just once. The chain joins TRBV7-2 to TRBJ1-6; D gene unclear. CDR3 length: 19 amino acids. Trimming cost V 0 bases and J 9 bases, with 24 bases left between them. Per germline, CDR1 SGHTA and CDR2 FQGNSA. The CDR3 region is CASSLALWVKRAPGSPLHF. The CDR3 region has the DNA TGTGCCAGCAGCTTAGCGTTGTGGGTAAAGAGGGCCCCAGGTTCACCCCTCCACTTT. Supplemented by reference TRBV7-2 and TRBJ1-6, the full variable domain reads GAGVSQSPSNKVTEKGKDVELRCDPISGHTALYWYRQSLGQGLEFLIYFQGNSAPDKSGLPSDRFSAERTGGSVSTLTIQRTQQEDSAVYLCASSLALWVKRAPGSPLHFGNGTRLTVT.

This clone was counted between two and nine times. This CDR3 is CASSQQASYEQYF. In DNA, the CDR3 is TGCGCCAGCAGCCAGCAGGCGAGCTACGAGCAGTACTTC. The chain links TRBV4-1 to TRBJ2-7; D remains unclear. Trimming removed 3 bases from V and 3 bases from J, with 9 bases in between. Germline CDR1 and CDR2: MGHRA and YSYEKL. The CDR3 is 13 residues long.

The chain is built from TRBV25-1 and TRBJ2-3; 8 positions agree with TRBD2. Germline CDR1 is MGHDK and CDR2 is SYGVNS. There are 14 residues in the CDR3. Trimming took 7 bases from V and 2 from J; bases not matched to a gene: 5. The CDR3 coding sequence is TGTGCCAGCACGTTAGCGGGGCTCACAGATACGCAGTATTTT. This encodes CASTLAGLTDTQYF. The full variable domain, in which reference TRBV25-1 and TRBJ2-3 provide the parts outside the CDR3, is EADIYQTPRYLVIGTGKKITLECSQTMGHDKMYWYQQDPGMELHLIHYSYGVNSTEKGDLSSESTVSRIRTEHFPLTLESARPSHTSQYLCASTLAGLTDTQYFGPGTRLTVL.

The chain has TRBV27 and TRBJ2-2; D is ambiguous. The length of the CDR3 is 16 residues. Germline V gives CDR1 MNHEY, CDR2 SMNVEV (reference sequence). Trimming pared 0 bases from V and 2 bases from J, leaving 10 bases between. The DNA for the CDR3 is TGTGCCAGCAGTTTATCGGGCGCGAGTAACACCGGGGAGCTGTTTTTT. Its translation is CASSLSGASNTGELFF.

The rearrangement links TRBV19 to TRBJ2-3; a weak D match, TRBD1 (6 bases). V shed 5 bases and J shed 2 bases, with 17 bases lying between them. Germline V CDR1 and CDR2: LNHDA, SQIVND (reference sequence). The CDR3 has 16 residues. CDR3 amino acids: CASSRQTGDNTDTQYF. In DNA, the CDR3 is TGTGCCAGTAGTCGCCAGACAGGAGATAACACAGATACGCAGTATTTT.

J is TRBJ2-2 and V is TRBV13; no reliable D call. Trimming cost V 5 bases and J 0 bases, with 10 bases left between them. CDR1 is PRHDT, CDR2 FYEKMQ, per germline (reference sequence). This CDR3 region has 15 residues. This chain's CDR3 is CASSPVWANTGELFF. CDR3 nucleotides: TGTGCCAGCAGCCCCGTGTGGGCGAACACCGGGGAGCTGTTTTTT.

The chain has TRBV5-6 and TRBJ2-5; the D is unclear. CDR1 is SGHDT and CDR2 is YYEEEE in the germline V gene. V was cut by 5 bases and J by 5 bases, with 16 bases left in between. The CDR3 totals 14 residues. The chain's CDR3 is CASSAHTASETQYF. DNA of the CDR3: TGTGCCAGCAGTGCTCATACAGCGTCGGAGACCCAGTACTTC.

This clone has more than one count but fewer than ten. The rearrangement links TRBV4-3 to TRBJ2-3, with TRBD1 as a possible D gene (6 bases). Germline values: CDR1 LGHNA, CDR2 YSLEER. Trimming cost V 2 bases and J 5 bases, with 23 bases left between them. The CDR3 has 18 residues. CDR3 amino acids: CASSQSSGASPKEDTQYF. Written as DNA, the CDR3 is TGCGCCAGCAGCCAATCCTCAGGGGCCTCGCCGAAGGAAGATACGCAGTATTTT.

This clone has more than one count but fewer than ten. The V gene is TRBV6-4, the J gene TRBJ2-1; tentative D call: TRBD1 (5 bases). This CDR3 is built from 15 residues. Germline V lookup: CDR1 MRHNA, CDR2 SNTAGT. Between the trimmed V and J ends, which lost 0 bases and 8 bases, there was a span of 14 bases. CDR3 nucleotides: TGTGCCAGCAGTGACTCGGACACGCACGTCGATGAGCAGTTCTTC. Amino acids: CASSDSDTHVDEQFF.

This clone was detected once. The rearrangement links TRBV7-9 to TRBJ2-6, with a weak D call TRBD2 (6 bases). There are 16 residues in the CDR3. CDR1 is SEHNR and CDR2 is FQNEAQ in the germline V gene (reference sequence). Trimming shortened V by 0 bases and J by 2 bases, and 8 bases separated the two germline ends. CDR3 in DNA: TGTGCCAGCAGCTTAGCCGGAGGGCCTGGGGCCAACGTCCTGACTTTC. The encoded protein is CASSLAGGPGANVLTF.

This chain connects TRBV6-5 to TRBJ2-2; no definite D call. Per the germline V gene, CDR1 is MNHEY and CDR2 is SVGAGI. This CDR3 is 12 amino acids long. V was clipped by 5 bases and J by 5 bases, with 6 bases between them. In DNA, the CDR3 is TGTGCCAGCAGTGCCTTAACCGGGGAGCTGTTTTTT. It encodes CASSALTGELFF.